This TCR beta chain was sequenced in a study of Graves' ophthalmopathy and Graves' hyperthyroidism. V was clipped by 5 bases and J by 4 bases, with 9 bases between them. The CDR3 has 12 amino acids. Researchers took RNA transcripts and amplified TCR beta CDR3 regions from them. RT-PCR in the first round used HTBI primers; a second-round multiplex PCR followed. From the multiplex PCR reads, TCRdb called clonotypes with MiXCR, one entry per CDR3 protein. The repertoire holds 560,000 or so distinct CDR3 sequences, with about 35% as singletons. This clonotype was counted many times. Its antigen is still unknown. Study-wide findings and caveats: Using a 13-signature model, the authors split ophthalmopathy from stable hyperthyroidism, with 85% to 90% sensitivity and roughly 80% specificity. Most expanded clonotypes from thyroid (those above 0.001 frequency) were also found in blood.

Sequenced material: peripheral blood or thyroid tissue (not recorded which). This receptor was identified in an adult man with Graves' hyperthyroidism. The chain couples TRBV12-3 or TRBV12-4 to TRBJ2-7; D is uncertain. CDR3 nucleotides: TGTGCCAGCAGTCCTCAGGCGTACGAGCAGTACTTC. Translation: CASSPQAYEQYF.